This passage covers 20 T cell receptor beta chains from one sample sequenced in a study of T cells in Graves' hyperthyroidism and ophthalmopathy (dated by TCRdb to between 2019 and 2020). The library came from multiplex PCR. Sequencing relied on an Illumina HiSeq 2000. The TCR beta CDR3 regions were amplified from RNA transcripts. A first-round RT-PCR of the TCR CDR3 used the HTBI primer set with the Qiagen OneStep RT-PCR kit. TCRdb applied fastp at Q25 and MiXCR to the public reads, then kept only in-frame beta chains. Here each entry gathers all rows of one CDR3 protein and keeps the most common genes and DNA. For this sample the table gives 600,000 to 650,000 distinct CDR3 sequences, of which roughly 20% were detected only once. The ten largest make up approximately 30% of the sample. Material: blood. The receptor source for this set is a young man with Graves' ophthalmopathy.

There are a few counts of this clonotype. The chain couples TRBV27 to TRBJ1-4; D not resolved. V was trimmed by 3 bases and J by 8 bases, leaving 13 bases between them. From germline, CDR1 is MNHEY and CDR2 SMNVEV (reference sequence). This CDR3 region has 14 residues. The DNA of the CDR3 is TGTGCCAGCAGTTTCCAAAGCACGGGAGAAAAACTGTTTTTT. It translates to CASSFQSTGEKLFF.

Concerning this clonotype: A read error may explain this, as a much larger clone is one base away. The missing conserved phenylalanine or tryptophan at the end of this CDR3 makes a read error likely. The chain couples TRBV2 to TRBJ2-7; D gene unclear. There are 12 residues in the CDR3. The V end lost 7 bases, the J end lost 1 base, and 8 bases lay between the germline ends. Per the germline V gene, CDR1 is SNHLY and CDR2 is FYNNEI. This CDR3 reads CASTPDSYEQYS. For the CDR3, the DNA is TGTGCCAGCACCCCCGATTCCTACGAGCAGTACTCC.

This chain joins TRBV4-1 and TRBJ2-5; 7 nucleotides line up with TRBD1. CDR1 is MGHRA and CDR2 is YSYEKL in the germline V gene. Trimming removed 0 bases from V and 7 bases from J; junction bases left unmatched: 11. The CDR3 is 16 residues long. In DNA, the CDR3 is TGCGCCAGCAGCCAAGAAACAGGGGTGGGATCAGGGACCCAGTACTTC. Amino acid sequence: CASSQETGVGSGTQYF.

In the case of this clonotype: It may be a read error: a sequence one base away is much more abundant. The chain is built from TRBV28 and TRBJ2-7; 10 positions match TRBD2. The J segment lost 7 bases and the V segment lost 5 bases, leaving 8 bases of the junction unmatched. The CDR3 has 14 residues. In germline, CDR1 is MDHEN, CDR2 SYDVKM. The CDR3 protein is CASSPISGRREQYF. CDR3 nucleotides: TGTGCCAGCAGTCCGATTAGCGGGAGGCGGGAGCAGTACTTC.

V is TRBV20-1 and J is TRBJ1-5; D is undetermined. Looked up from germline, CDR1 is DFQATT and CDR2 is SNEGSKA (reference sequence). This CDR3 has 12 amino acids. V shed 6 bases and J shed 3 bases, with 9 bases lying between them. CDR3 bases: TGCAGTGCCAGACACCTCAATCAGCCCCAGCATTTT. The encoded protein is CSARHLNQPQHF.

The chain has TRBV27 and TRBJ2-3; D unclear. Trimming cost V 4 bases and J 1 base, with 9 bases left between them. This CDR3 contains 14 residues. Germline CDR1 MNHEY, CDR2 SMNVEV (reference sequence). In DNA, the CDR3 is TGTGCCAGCAGTTGGATCGGAGGCACAGATACGCAGTATTTT. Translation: CASSWIGGTDTQYF.

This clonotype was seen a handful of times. The CDR3 protein is CASGAGRNEQFF. DNA of the CDR3: TGTGCCAGCGGAGCGGGACGCAATGAGCAGTTCTTC. The V gene is TRBV12-3 or TRBV12-4, the J gene TRBJ2-1, with 7 bases fitting TRBD2. The junction had 4 bases not matched to a gene; V was cut back by 8 bases and J by 6 bases. This CDR3 region has 12 residues.

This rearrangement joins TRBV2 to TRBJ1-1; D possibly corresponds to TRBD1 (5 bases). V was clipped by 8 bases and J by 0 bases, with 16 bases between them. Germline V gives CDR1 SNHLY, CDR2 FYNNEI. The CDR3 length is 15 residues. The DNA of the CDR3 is TGTGCCAGCCTTCAGGGTTTCACGATGAACACTGAAGCTTTCTTT. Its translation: CASLQGFTMNTEAFF.

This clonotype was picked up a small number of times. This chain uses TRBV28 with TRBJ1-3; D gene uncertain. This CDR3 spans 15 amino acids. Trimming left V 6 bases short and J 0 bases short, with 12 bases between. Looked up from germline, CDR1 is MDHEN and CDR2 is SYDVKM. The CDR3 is CASRSGASSGNTIYF. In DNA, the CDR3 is TGTGCCAGCAGGTCAGGCGCTAGCTCTGGAAACACCATATATTTT.

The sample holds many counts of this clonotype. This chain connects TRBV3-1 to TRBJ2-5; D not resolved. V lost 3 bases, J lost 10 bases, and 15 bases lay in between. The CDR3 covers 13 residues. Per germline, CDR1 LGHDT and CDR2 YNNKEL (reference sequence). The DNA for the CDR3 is TGTGCCAGCAGCCAGGGTGTACAGCTCGGCCAGTACTTC. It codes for CASSQGVQLGQYF.

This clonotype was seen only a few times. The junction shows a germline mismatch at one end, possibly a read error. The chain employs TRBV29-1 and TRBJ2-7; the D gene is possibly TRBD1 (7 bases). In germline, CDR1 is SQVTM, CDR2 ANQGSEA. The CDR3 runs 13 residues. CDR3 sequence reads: CSVVGGTDYAQYF. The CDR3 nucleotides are TGCAGCGTTGTCGGAGGGACAGATTACGCGCAGTACTTC.

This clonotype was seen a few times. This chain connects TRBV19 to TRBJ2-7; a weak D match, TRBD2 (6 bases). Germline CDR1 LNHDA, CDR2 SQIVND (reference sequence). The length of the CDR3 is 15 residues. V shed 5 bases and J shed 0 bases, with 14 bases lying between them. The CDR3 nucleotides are TGTGCCAGTAGTTCTCCAGCGGGTACCTCCTACGAGCAGTACTTC. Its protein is CASSSPAGTSYEQYF.

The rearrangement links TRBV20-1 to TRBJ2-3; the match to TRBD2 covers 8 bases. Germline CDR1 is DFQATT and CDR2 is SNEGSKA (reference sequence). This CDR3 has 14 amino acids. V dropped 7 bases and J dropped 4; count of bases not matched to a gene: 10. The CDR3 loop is CSVLSGDGADTQYF. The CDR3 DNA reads TGCAGTGTCCTTAGCGGGGACGGGGCAGATACGCAGTATTTT.

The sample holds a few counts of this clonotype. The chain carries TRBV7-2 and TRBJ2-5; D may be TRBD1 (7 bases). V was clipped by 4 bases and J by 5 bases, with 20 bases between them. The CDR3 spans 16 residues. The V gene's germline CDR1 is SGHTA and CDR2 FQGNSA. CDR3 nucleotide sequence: TGTGCCAGCAGCTCCACGACAGGGTGGGGGGTCGAGACCCAGTACTTC. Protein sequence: CASSSTTGWGVETQYF.

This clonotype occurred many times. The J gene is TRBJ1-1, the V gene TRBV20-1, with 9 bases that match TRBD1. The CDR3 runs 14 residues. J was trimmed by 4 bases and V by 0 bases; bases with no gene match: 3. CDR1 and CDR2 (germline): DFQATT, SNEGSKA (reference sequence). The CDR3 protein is CSARDRQGGTEAFF. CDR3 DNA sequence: TGCAGTGCTAGAGACCGACAGGGGGGCACTGAAGCTTTCTTT.

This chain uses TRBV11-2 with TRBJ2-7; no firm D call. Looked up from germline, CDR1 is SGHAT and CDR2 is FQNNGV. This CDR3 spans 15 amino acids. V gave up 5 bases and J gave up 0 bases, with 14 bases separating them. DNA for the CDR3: TGTGCCAGCAGCCCCCTTGGGCGAGTCTCCTACGAGCAGTACTTC. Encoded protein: CASSPLGRVSYEQYF.

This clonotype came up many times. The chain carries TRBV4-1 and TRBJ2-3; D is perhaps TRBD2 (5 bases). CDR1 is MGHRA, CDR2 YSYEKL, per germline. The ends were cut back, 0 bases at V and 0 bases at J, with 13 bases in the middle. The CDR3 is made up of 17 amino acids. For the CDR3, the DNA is TGCGCCAGCAGCCAAGATCTCAAAGCGGCGAGCACAGATACGCAGTATTTT. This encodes CASSQDLKAASTDTQYF.

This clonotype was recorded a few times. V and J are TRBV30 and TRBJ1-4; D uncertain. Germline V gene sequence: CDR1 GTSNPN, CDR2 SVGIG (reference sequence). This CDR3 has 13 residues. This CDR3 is CASTANVYEKLFF. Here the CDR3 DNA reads TGTGCGTCAACCGCGAATGTATATGAAAAACTGTTTTTT.

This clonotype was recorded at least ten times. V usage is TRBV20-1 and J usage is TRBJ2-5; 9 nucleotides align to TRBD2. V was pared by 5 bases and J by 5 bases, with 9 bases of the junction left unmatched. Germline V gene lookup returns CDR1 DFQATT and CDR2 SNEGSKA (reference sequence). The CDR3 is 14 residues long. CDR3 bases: TGCAGTGCTCTCAGCCTAGCGGGACGCGAGACCCAGTACTTC. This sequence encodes CSALSLAGRETQYF.

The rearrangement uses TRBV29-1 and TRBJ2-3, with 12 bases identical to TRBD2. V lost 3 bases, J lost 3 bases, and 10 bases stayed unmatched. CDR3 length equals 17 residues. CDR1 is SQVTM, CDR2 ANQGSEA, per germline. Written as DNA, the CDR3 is TGCAGCGTTGATGGAGGGTCTAGCGGGAGGGCAACAGATACGCAGTATTTT. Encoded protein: CSVDGGSSGRATDTQYF.